A selection of T cell receptor beta chains follows, all from one sample in a study of T cell responses to AZD1222 COVID-19 vaccine. The repertoire was sequenced with immunoSEQ multiplex PCR; TCRdb's copy has only in-frame clones and lacks some. The table records about 160,000 clones, approximately 90% of them present only once. Sequenced here: peripheral blood, sampled 28 days after the second AZD1222 dose. The receptors come from an adult who received the AZD1222 COVID-19 vaccine. CDR3s include the opening cysteine and the closing phenylalanine or tryptophan. The D gene is left open where the match is weak. A row's size may be missing; if present it is once, few, many or a size class.

J gene: TRBJ1-1; V gene: TRBV15; D gene: -; clone size: -; CDR3 protein: CATSRTRSPNTEAFF; CDR3 DNA: TGTGCCACCAGCAGGACCCGATCCCCGAACACTGAAGCTTTCTTT
J gene: TRBJ2-3; V gene: TRBV7-3; D gene: -; clone size: -; CDR3 protein: CASSFSGTDTQYF; CDR3 DNA: TGTGCCAGCAGCTTTTCTGGAACAGATACGCAGTATTTT
J gene: TRBJ1-1; V gene: TRBV19; D gene: -; clone size: once; CDR3 protein: CASTYIFRPLNTEAFF; CDR3 DNA: TGTGCCAGCACCTACATCTTTCGACCGTTAAACACTGAAGCTTTCTTT
J gene: TRBJ1-5; V gene: TRBV6-2/TRBV6-3; D gene: -; clone size: -; CDR3 protein: CASSGQRGHPLNQPQHF; CDR3 DNA: TGTGCCAGCAGTGGGCAGCGGGGTCACCCCCTCAATCAGCCCCAGCATTTT
J gene: TRBJ2-7; V gene: TRBV19; D gene: TRBD1; clone size: -; CDR3 protein: CASSIEGTGAYEQYF; CDR3 DNA: TGTGCCAGTAGTATAGAGGGGACAGGGGCCTACGAGCAGTACTTC
J gene: TRBJ2-7; V gene: TRBV6-5; D gene: -; clone size: -; CDR3 protein: CASRRTGYSYEQYF; CDR3 DNA: TGTGCCAGCAGGAGAACAGGTTATTCCTACGAGCAGTACTTC
J gene: TRBJ1-1; V gene: TRBV7-9; D gene: TRBD1; clone size: -; CDR3 protein: CASSPGQTEAFF; CDR3 DNA: TGTGCCAGCAGCCCGGGACAGACTGAAGCTTTCTTT
J gene: TRBJ1-6; V gene: TRBV4-1; D gene: -; clone size: -; CDR3 protein: CASSPVTGRGDAPLHF; CDR3 DNA: TGCGCCAGCAGTCCCGTCACAGGGAGAGGTGATGCACCCCTCCACTTT
J gene: TRBJ1-2; V gene: TRBV30; D gene: -; clone size: -; CDR3 protein: CAWSWGFNYGYTF; CDR3 DNA: TGTGCCTGGTCCTGGGGCTTCAACTATGGCTACACCTTC
J gene: TRBJ1-5; V gene: TRBV4-1; D gene: -; clone size: -; CDR3 protein: CASSQVAQPGNQPQHF; CDR3 DNA: TGCGCCAGCAGCCAAGTAGCTCAGCCCGGCAATCAGCCCCAGCATTTT
J gene: TRBJ1-2; V gene: TRBV2; D gene: -; clone size: -; CDR3 protein: CAMGDYGYTF; CDR3 DNA: TGTGCCATGGGGGACTATGGCTACACCTTC
J gene: TRBJ1-1; V gene: TRBV6-1; D gene: -; clone size: -; CDR3 protein: CASSEPYGALNTEAFF; CDR3 DNA: TGTGCCAGCAGTGAACCCTACGGGGCCTTGAACACTGAAGCTTTCTTT
J gene: TRBJ1-2; V gene: TRBV9; D gene: TRBD1; clone size: -; CDR3 protein: CASSYQGDRGGGYTF; CDR3 DNA: TGTGCCAGCAGTTATCAGGGAGACAGGGGAGGAGGCTACACCTTC
J gene: TRBJ1-2; V gene: TRBV3-1/TRBV3-2; D gene: -; clone size: once; CDR3 protein: CASSHLEGYGYTF; CDR3 DNA: TGTGCCAGCAGCCACTTAGAAGGTTATGGCTACACCTTC
J gene: TRBJ1-6; V gene: TRBV30; D gene: -; clone size: -; CDR3 protein: CAWSAVLSSPLHF; CDR3 DNA: TGTGCCTGGAGCGCCGTTCTATCTTCACCCCTCCACTTT
J gene: TRBJ2-2; V gene: TRBV2; D gene: -; clone size: -; CDR3 protein: CASSEWWTTGELFF; CDR3 DNA: TGTGCCAGCAGTGAATGGTGGACTACCGGGGAGCTGTTTTTT
J gene: TRBJ1-4; V gene: TRBV28; D gene: -; clone size: -; CDR3 protein: CASCPLLATNEKLFF; CDR3 DNA: TGTGCCAGCTGCCCTTTGCTCGCAACTAATGAAAAACTGTTTTTT
J gene: TRBJ1-1; V gene: TRBV7-2; D gene: -; clone size: -; CDR3 protein: CASSPQGRVGTEAFF; CDR3 DNA: TGTGCCAGCAGCCCGCAGGGGAGGGTCGGGACTGAAGCTTTCTTT
J gene: TRBJ2-1; V gene: TRBV6-5; D gene: -; clone size: -; CDR3 protein: CASTLDNEQFF; CDR3 DNA: TGTGCCAGCACGTTGGACAATGAGCAGTTCTTC
J gene: TRBJ1-2; V gene: TRBV24-1; D gene: -; clone size: -; CDR3 protein: CATSDYGDGYTF; CDR3 DNA: TGTGCCACCAGTGATTATGGGGATGGCTACACCTTC
J gene: TRBJ2-5; V gene: TRBV19; D gene: TRBD1; clone size: -; CDR3 protein: CASRHRGQGETQYF; CDR3 DNA: TGTGCCAGCCGTCACAGGGGGCAAGGAGAGACCCAGTACTTC